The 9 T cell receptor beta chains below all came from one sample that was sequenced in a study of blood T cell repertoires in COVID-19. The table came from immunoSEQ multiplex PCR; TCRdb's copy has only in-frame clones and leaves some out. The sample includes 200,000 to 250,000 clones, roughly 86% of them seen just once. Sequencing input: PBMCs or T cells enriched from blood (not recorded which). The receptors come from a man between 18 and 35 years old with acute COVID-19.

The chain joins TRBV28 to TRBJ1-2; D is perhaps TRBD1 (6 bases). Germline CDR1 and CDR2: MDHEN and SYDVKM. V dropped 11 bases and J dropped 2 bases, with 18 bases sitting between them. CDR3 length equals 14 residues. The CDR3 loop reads CAAKSGVRNYGYTF. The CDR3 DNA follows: TGTGCCGCTAAATCAGGGGTCCGGAACTATGGCTACACCTTC.

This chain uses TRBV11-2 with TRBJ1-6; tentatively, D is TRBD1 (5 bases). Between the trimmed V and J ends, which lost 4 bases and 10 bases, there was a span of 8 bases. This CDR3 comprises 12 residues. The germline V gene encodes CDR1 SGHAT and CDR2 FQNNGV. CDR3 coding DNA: TGTGCCAGCAGCTCGCCAGGGTCACCCCTCCACTTT. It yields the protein CASSSPGSPLHF.

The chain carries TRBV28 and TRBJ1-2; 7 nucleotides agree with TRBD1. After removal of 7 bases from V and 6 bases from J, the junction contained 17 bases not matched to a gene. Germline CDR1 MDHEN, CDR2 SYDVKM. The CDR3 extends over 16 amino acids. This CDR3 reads CASTRTGVLFRDGYTF. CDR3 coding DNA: TGTGCCAGCACTCGGACAGGAGTTTTGTTTAGGGATGGCTACACCTTC.

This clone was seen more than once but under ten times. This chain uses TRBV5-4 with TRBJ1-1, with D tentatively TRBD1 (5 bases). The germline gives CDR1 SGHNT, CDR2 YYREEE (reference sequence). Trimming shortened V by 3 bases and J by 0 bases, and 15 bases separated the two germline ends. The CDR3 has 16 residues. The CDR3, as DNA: TGTGCCAGCAGCTCCAATTCAGGGATACTGAACACTGAAGCTTTCTTT. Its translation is CASSSNSGILNTEAFF.

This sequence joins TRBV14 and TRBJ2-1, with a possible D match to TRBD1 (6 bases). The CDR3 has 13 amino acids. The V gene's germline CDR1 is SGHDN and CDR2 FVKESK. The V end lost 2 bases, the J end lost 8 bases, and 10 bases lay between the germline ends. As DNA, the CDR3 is TGTGCCAGCAGCCAAAACAGGGACCATGAGCAGTTCTTC. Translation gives CASSQNRDHEQFF.

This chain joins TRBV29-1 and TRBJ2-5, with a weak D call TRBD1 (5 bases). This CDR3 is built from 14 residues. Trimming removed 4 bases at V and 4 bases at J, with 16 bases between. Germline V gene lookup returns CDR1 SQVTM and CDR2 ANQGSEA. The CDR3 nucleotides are TGCAGCGTTGCTGGCTTTGGGGCTGGAGAGACCCAGTACTTC. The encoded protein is CSVAGFGAGETQYF.

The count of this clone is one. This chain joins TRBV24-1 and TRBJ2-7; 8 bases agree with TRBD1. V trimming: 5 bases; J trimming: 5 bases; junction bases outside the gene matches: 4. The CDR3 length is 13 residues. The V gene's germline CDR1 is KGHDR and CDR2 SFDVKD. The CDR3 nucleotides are TGTGCCACCAGTGCCAGGGGGCAGGACGAGCAGTACTTC. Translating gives CATSARGQDEQYF.

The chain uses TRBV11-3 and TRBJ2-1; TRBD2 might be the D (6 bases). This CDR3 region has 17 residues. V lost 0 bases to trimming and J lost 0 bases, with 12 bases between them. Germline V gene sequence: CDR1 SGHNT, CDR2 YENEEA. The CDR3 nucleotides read TGTGCCAGCAGCTTAGATGGAGGGAGCGCCTCCTACAATGAGCAGTTCTTC. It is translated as CASSLDGGSASYNEQFF. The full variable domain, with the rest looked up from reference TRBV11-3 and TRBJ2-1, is EAGVVQSPRYKIIEKKQPVAFWCNPISGHNTLYWYLQNLGQGPELLIRYENEEAVDDSQLPKDRFSAERLKGVDSTLKIQPAELGDSAVYLCASSLDGGSASYNEQFFGPGTRLTVL.

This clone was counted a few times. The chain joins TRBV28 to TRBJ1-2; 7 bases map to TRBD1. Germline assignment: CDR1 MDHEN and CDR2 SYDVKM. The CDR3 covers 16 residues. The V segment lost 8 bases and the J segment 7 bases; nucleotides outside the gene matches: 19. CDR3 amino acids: CASSLGGGSPPGGYTF. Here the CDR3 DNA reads TGTGCCAGCTCCCTAGGGGGCGGGTCCCCACCGGGTGGCTACACCTTC.